The present T cell receptor (beta chain) was sequenced within a study of B cell selection in AIRE deficiency. Whole-study findings and limits: About 29% of healthy-shared Treg sequences were found among patient Tconv cells.

Germline assignment: CDR1 MDHEN and CDR2 SYDVKM. The CDR3 has 14 amino acids. Trimming cost V 3 bases and J 2 bases, with 11 bases left between them. Sequencing used immunoSEQ multiplex PCR; TCRdb keeps in-frame clones, though not all of them. The table lists some 25,000 clones, approximately 96% of them singletons, with about 0.2% in the top ten. Conventional CD4 T cells were sorted as CD4+CD127+ cells. Turning to this clone: What it binds is unknown.

The origin of this receptor is a human donor with AIRE deficiency. The source material was conventional CD4+ T cells sorted from PBMCs. This chain connects TRBV28 to TRBJ2-7; possible D gene TRBD2, 7 bases. The CDR3 loop reads CASSLGGPTYEQYF. The CDR3 DNA reads TGTGCCAGCAGTTTGGGGGGGCCCACCTACGAGCAGTACTTC.